This T cell receptor beta chain stems from a study of blood T cell repertoires in COVID-19. Study at large: Acute-phase and convalescent COVID-19 samples originated in the United States, Italy and Spain.

V trimming: 3 bases; J trimming: 4 bases; junction bases outside the gene matches: 5. The germline V gene encodes CDR1 DFQATT and CDR2 SNEGSKA (reference sequence). The CDR3 is made up of 13 amino acids. Using immunoSEQ multiplex PCR, the repertoire was profiled, and TCRdb retains in-frame clones only, with some absent. The sample lists around 270,000 clones, over 80% occurring once. The sequencing sample was made of PBMCs or T cells enriched from blood (not recorded which). This chain connects TRBV20-1 to TRBJ2-7; the match to TRBD2 covers 8 bases. The sequence was collected from a woman aged 40 to 50 who had been exposed to COVID-19. In DNA form, the CDR3 reads TGCAGTGCTAGTGCGGGGGGCGGGTACGAGCAGTACTTC. Translating it yields CSASAGGGYEQYF.